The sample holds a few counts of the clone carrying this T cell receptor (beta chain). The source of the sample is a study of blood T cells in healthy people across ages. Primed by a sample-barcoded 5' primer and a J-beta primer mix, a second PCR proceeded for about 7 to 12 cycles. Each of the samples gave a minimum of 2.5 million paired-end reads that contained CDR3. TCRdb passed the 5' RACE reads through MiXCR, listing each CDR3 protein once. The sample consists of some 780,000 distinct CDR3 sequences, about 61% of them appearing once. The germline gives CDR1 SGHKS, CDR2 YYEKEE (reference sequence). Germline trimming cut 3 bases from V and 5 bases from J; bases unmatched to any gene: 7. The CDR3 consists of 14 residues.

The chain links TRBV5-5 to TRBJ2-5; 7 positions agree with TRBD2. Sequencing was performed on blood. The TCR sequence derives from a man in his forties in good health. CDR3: CASSSREVWETQYF. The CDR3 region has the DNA TGTGCCAGCAGCTCACGGGAGGTATGGGAGACCCAGTACTTC.